These 3 T cell receptor beta chains were all obtained from the same sample, sequenced in a study of shared clonotypes between healthy human individuals. Assay: immunoSEQ multiplex PCR; the TCRdb copy retains only in-frame clones and omits some. Of about 460,000 clones listed, approximately 77% are singletons. The sample was PBMCs. The receptors stem from a woman in her 40s in good health. Some clones in this sample may be carry-over from other donors' samples.

This rearrangement joins TRBV5-4 to TRBJ2-3; perhaps TRBD1 as D (5 bases). The V end was cut by 4 bases, the J end by 6 bases, with 9 bases between. This CDR3 spans 12 amino acids. Germline CDR1 SGHNT, CDR2 YYREEE (reference sequence). DNA of the CDR3: TGTGCCAGCAGCAATGCAGGGGATACGCAGTATTTT. It specifies CASSNAGDTQYF.

J is TRBJ2-2 and V is TRBV25-1; 9 bases map to TRBD1. V lost 6 bases and J lost 5; bases outside the gene matches: 16. This CDR3 is 18 amino acids long. Germline V lookup: CDR1 MGHDK, CDR2 SYGVNS. CDR3 nucleotide sequence: TGTGCCAGCAGCGACGCGAAACCGGGACAGGGTATGACCGGGGAGCTGTTTTTT. Translating gives CASSDAKPGQGMTGELFF.

V and J are TRBV18 and TRBJ2-2, with 9 bases fitting TRBD2. CDR1 is KGHSH, CDR2 LQKENI, per germline. V trimming: 4 bases; J trimming: 3 bases; junction bases outside the gene matches: 3. The CDR3 is 15 amino acids. CDR3 residues: CASSLAGEYTGELFF. CDR3 coding DNA: TGTGCCAGCTCACTAGCGGGAGAGTACACCGGGGAGCTGTTTTTT.